What follows are 15 T cell receptor beta chains derived from one specimen sequenced in a study of T cells after posttransplantation cyclophosphamide. A marrow graft followed busulfan-fludarabine conditioning, with cyclophosphamide on days +3 and +4. Using immunoSEQ multiplex PCR, the repertoire was profiled, and TCRdb retains in-frame clones only, with some absent. The profile shows some 10,000 clones, over 80% of them singletons. The specimen comprised PBMCs, sampled after allogeneic stem cell transplant with posttransplant cyclophosphamide. These receptor sequences come from a female patient under 45 who received an allogeneic stem cell transplant from an unrelated donor, was CMV-positive, and had no GVHD. Among the T cells, some may be from the graft donor.

A note on this clone: Germline is not matched at one junction end, which may reflect a read error. The genes are TRBV5-1 and TRBJ2-5; D is ambiguous. Looked up from germline, CDR1 is SGHRS and CDR2 is YFSETQ. The CDR3 has 15 amino acids. Written as DNA, the CDR3 is TGCGCCAGCAGCTTACAATCGCGCGGTGAAGAGGCCCAGTACTTC. Amino acid sequence: CASSLQSRGEEAQYF. The full variable domain, in which reference TRBV5-1 and TRBJ2-5 provide the parts outside the CDR3, is KAGVTQTPRYLIKTRGQQVTLSCSPISGHRSVSWYQQTPGQGLQFLFEYFSETQRNKGNFPGRFSGRQFSNSRSEMNVSTLELGDSALYLCASSLQSRGEEAQYFGPGTRLLVL.

The chain combines TRBV5-8 with TRBJ1-2; D gene unclear. In germline, CDR1 is SGHTS, CDR2 YDEGEE. The V end was cut by 4 bases, the J end by 4 bases, with 20 bases between. The CDR3 is 16 amino acids. The CDR3 loop is CASSLPAAERRYGYTF. The DNA for the CDR3 is TGTGCCAGCAGCCTTCCGGCGGCCGAACGTCGCTATGGCTACACCTTC.

This chain links TRBV5-1 with TRBJ1-6; 9 bases match TRBD1. This CDR3 has 17 amino acids. Germline V gene sequence: CDR1 SGHRS, CDR2 YFSETQ. The V gene end was trimmed by 0 bases and the J gene end by 8 bases; junction bases not matched to a gene: 9. The CDR3, as DNA: TGCGCCAGCAGCTTGGAGGCCCCCGGACAGGGGTATTCACCCCTCCACTTT. Translation gives CASSLEAPGQGYSPLHF. Full variable domain (remainder filled in from reference TRBV5-1 and TRBJ1-6): KAGVTQTPRYLIKTRGQQVTLSCSPISGHRSVSWYQQTPGQGLQFLFEYFSETQRNKGNFPGRFSGRQFSNSRSEMNVSTLELGDSALYLCASSLEAPGQGYSPLHFGNGTRLTVT.

The CDR3 protein is CASSFFPGDGYTF. In DNA, the CDR3 is TGCGCCAGCAGCTTTTTCCCGGGGGATGGCTACACCTTC. This rearrangement joins TRBV5-1 to TRBJ1-2; D is possibly TRBD1 (5 bases). Trimming left V 2 bases short and J 6 bases short, with 11 bases between. Germline V CDR1 and CDR2: SGHRS, YFSETQ. The CDR3 runs 13 residues.

This chain uses TRBV11-2 with TRBJ1-3; possibly TRBD1 for D (6 bases). Looked up from germline, CDR1 is SGHAT and CDR2 is FQNNGV. Trimming took 3 bases from V and 8 from J, leaving 23 bases between them. The CDR3 runs to 17 residues. CDR3 in amino acids: CASSFNLRLHKGDTIYF. The CDR3 region has the DNA TGTGCCAGCAGCTTTAACCTTAGACTGCACAAGGGGGACACCATATATTTT.

The CDR3 spells CASSLQGTSYEQYF. DNA of the CDR3: TGTGCCAGCAGCTTACAGGGGACCTCCTACGAGCAGTACTTC. J is TRBJ2-7 and V is TRBV7-9; D possibly corresponds to TRBD1 (6 bases). V was shortened by 2 bases and J by 0 bases, with 8 bases between the two germline ends. The CDR3 runs 14 residues. Germline lookup yields CDR1 SEHNR and CDR2 FQNEAQ (reference sequence). The complete variable domain, with remaining parts taken from reference TRBV7-9 and TRBJ2-7, reads DTGVSQNPRHKITKRGQNVTFRCDPISEHNRLYWYRQTLGQGPEFLTYFQNEAQLEKSRLLSDRFSAERPKGSFSTLEIQRTEQGDSAMYLCASSLQGTSYEQYFGPGTRLTVT.

The table lists this clone with a count of one. The CDR3, as DNA: TGTGCCAGCAGAAAAACAGGGGGCGCGTCATACAATGAGCAGTTCTTC. Protein sequence: CASRKTGGASYNEQFF. The chain is built from TRBV7-6 and TRBJ2-1, with TRBD1 matching 9 bases. The trim removed 6 bases at V and 4 bases at J, leaving 10 bases unmatched. CDR1 and CDR2 (germline): SGHVS, FNYEAQ. This CDR3 comprises 16 residues. Complete variable domain (other parts from reference TRBV7-6 and TRBJ2-1): GAGVSQSPRYKVTKRGQDVALRCDPISGHVSLYWYRQALGQGPEFLTYFNYEAQQDKSGLPNDRFSAERPEGSISTLTIQRTEQRDSAMYRCASRKTGGASYNEQFFGPGTRLTVL.

This clone was seen just once. V is TRBV21-1 and J is TRBJ1-5; TRBD1 reflects the table's D call only, with no check against the DNA. TRBV21-1 is a recognized pseudogene. This CDR3 contains 15 residues. The CDR3 reads CASSTGQLGANAQHF. CDR3 coding DNA: TGTGCCAGCAGCACCGGACAATTGGGCGCAAATGCCCAGCATTTT.

The chain carries TRBV5-5 and TRBJ2-5; D is unclear. The CDR3 covers 11 residues. Germline CDR1 SGHKS, CDR2 YYEKEE (reference sequence). Between the trimmed V and J ends, which lost 4 bases and 4 bases, there was a span of 5 bases. This CDR3 reads CASSALETQYF. The DNA of the CDR3 is TGTGCCAGCAGCGCACTAGAGACCCAGTACTTC.

This rearrangement joins TRBV9 to TRBJ1-2, with D possibly TRBD1 on 5 matching bases. V lost 0 bases and J 3 bases, leaving 18 bases between the germline ends. The CDR3 sequence is 17 residues long. The germline V gene encodes CDR1 SGDLS and CDR2 YYNGEE. The CDR3 region is CASSVAPGRNPYYGYTF. CDR3 coding DNA: TGTGCCAGCAGCGTAGCCCCAGGGAGGAACCCCTACTATGGCTACACCTTC. Complete variable domain (other parts from reference TRBV9 and TRBJ1-2): DSGVTQTPKHLITATGQRVTLRCSPRSGDLSVYWYQQSLDQGLQFLIQYYNGEERAKGNILERFSAQQFPDLHSELNLSSLELGDSALYFCASSVAPGRNPYYGYTFGSGTRLTVV.

This clone was picked up a small number of times. The chain combines TRBV7-2 with TRBJ2-7; the match to TRBD1 covers 7 bases. With 6 bases clipped from V and 3 bases from J, the junction kept 5 bases outside the gene matches. The CDR3 length is 13 residues. Germline V gene lookup returns CDR1 SGHTA and CDR2 FQGNSA. CDR3: CASRPTGVYEQYF. DNA for the CDR3: TGTGCCAGCAGACCAACAGGGGTCTACGAGCAGTACTTC.

This chain uses TRBV5-1 with TRBJ2-7, with 7 bases matching TRBD2. CDR1 and CDR2 (germline): SGHRS, YFSETQ. J gave up 3 bases and V 4 bases, and 7 bases lay outside the gene matches. The CDR3 runs to 14 residues. CDR3: CASSRQERGYEQYF. The CDR3 bases are TGCGCCAGCAGCCGACAAGAGCGGGGCTACGAGCAGTACTTC.

This rearrangement joins TRBV6-6 to TRBJ2-1, with 14 bases fitting TRBD2. Losses at the gene ends were 4 bases for V and 6 bases for J; bases not matched to a gene: 5. Germline V gene lookup returns CDR1 MNHNY and CDR2 SVGAGI (reference sequence). The CDR3 loop spans 16 amino acids. CDR3: CASSLGLAGDFNEQFF. CDR3 bases: TGTGCCAGCAGTTTGGGACTAGCGGGGGATTTCAATGAGCAGTTCTTC.

This sequence joins TRBV18 and TRBJ2-7; D unclear. Germline V lookup: CDR1 KGHSH, CDR2 LQKENI. The CDR3 has 14 amino acids. Trimming pared 2 bases from V and 0 bases from J, leaving 8 bases between. The CDR3 loop is CASSPTRNSYEQYF. In DNA, the CDR3 is TGTGCCAGCTCACCAACGCGGAACTCCTACGAGCAGTACTTC.

The chain is built from TRBV18 and TRBJ2-7; TRBD1 aligns across 9 bases. Germline lookup yields CDR1 KGHSH and CDR2 LQKENI. Trimming cost V 2 bases and J 6 bases; bases outside gene matches: 8. This CDR3 spans 15 amino acids. DNA for the CDR3: TGTGCCAGCTCACCAGCAGGGACAGGGAGGACCGAGCAGTACTTC. Protein product: CASSPAGTGRTEQYF.